These T cell receptor beta chains were read from a single sample in a study of Graves' ophthalmopathy and Graves' hyperthyroidism. In TCRdb, the multiplex PCR reads were re-called with MiXCR into one record per CDR3 protein. The table lists approximately 1.2 million distinct CDR3 sequences, roughly 35% of them singletons. Sequencing was done on a sample of peripheral blood or thyroid tissue (not recorded which). The receptors stem from an adult man with Graves' hyperthyroidism. CDR3s include the opening cysteine and the closing phenylalanine or tryptophan. A D gene is named only where the DNA matches it firmly. Some rows mark clone size as missing; the rest say once, few, many or name a class of expanded clone.

j_gene	v_gene	d_gene	abundance	CDR3nt	CDR3aa
TRBJ2-6	TRBV6-1	TRBD2	NA	TGTGCCAGCAGTTTTAGTGGGGGGGAAGGGGCCAACGTCCTGACTTTC	CASSFSGGEGANVLTF
TRBJ2-2	TRBV29-1	NA	many	TGCAGCGTTGAAGGGGTCAGCCTGAACACCGGGGAGCTGTTTTTT	CSVEGVSLNTGELFF
TRBJ2-3	TRBV29-1	NA	NA	TGCAGCGTCGCAAGCGGGCGATACACAGATACGCAGTATTTT	CSVASGRYTDTQYF
TRBJ2-7	TRBV5-6	NA	few	TGTGCCAGCAGCTTGGGGCTTACTAGGCAGGAGCAGTACTTC	CASSLGLTRQEQYF
TRBJ1-2	TRBV29-1	NA	few	TGCAGCTTTTCGGGAGAGCATGGCTACACCTTC	CSFSGEHGYTF
TRBJ1-4	TRBV5-1	NA	many	TGCGCCAGCAGCTTGCGGGGAAGTGGCGAAAAACTGTTTTTT	CASSLRGSGEKLFF
TRBJ1-6	TRBV29-1	TRBD1	NA	TGCAGCGTTGTGGACAGGGCTAATTCACCCCTCCACTTT	CSVVDRANSPLHF
TRBJ2-5	TRBV5-4	TRBD1	many	TGTGCCAGCAGCTCGGGGACAGGGCTCCAAGAGACCCAGTACTTC	CASSSGTGLQETQYF
TRBJ1-2	TRBV7-2	TRBD1	few	TGTGCGTGTGGGACAGGGTGGAACTATGGCTACACCTTC	CACGTGWNYGYTF
TRBJ2-2	TRBV5-1	NA	NA	TGCGCCAGCAAGAAACCGCAGGGTTCTTTCGGGGAGCTGTTTTTT	CASKKPQGSFGELFF
TRBJ1-2	TRBV29-1	NA	NA	TGCAGCGTCTATACAGGGCGTTATGGCTACACCTTC	CSVYTGRYGYTF
TRBJ1-1	TRBV7-8	TRBD1	once	TGTGCCAGCAGGTCTGGGACAGGGATGAGAGCTTTCTTT	CASRSGTGMRAFF
TRBJ2-6	TRBV5-4	TRBD1	few	TGTGCCAGCAGCTTGGTGGTAGGGGGCCTCTCTGGGGCCAACGTCCTGACTTTC	CASSLVVGGLSGANVLTF
TRBJ1-6	TRBV2	NA	many	TGTGCCAGCAAAGAACAGTTTAGCTCCTATAATTCACCCCTCCACTTT	CASKEQFSSYNSPLHF
TRBJ1-2	TRBV5-8	NA	many	TGTGCCAGCAGGAGACAGGTTGGCTATGGCTACACCTTC	CASRRQVGYGYTF
TRBJ2-5	TRBV20-1	NA	few	TGCAGTGCTAGTCTCACAGGCCTGGAGACCCAGTACTTC	CSASLTGLETQYF